This T cell receptor (beta chain) was identified during a study of regulatory T cells in long-lasting Graves disease. This clonotype was detected ten times or more. No antigen is known for it. General study findings and limits: The small sample size may have reduced accuracy. Whereas new patients shared 966 public clonotypes, persistent patients shared more, at some 2,700.

Sequencing libraries for TCR beta were prepared with iRepertoire HTBI primers and Arm-PCR of CDR3 regions. Via MiXCR, TCRdb re-called the multiplex PCR reads, giving one row per CDR3 protein. The sample has about 520,000 distinct CDR3 sequences; around 12% are singletons. Regarding time point: newly diagnosed GD, antithyroid drugs for less than 3 months. The TCR library was made from RNA extracted from PBMCs. The same sample was also used in a study of T cells in Graves' hyperthyroidism and ophthalmopathy. That work states: Researchers defined stable Graves' hyperthyroidism as no ophthalmopathy progression within 18 months.

This clonotype was sampled from a woman in her thirties with Graves disease. The specimen was peripheral blood mononuclear cells (PBMCs), collected at new diagnosis, from a patient treated with antithyroid drugs.

The DNA of the CDR3 is TGTGCCAGCAGTGCCCAGGGCAGCACAGATACGCAGTATTTT. Its protein is CASSAQGSTDTQYF. The V gene is TRBV2, the J gene TRBJ2-3; D is perhaps TRBD1 (5 bases). CDR1 is SNHLY and CDR2 is FYNNEI in the germline V gene. The V gene lost 4 bases and the J gene lost 0 bases, with 8 bases spanning the gap. The CDR3 has 14 amino acids.